The present TCR beta chain was sequenced within a study of cytomegalovirus exposure and HLA in healthy donors. PCR employed 60 Vbeta and 13 Jbeta primers. This table comes from immunoSEQ multiplex PCR, and its TCRdb copy is limited to in-frame clones, with some not included. The sample has around 150,000 clones, roughly three quarters seen once. Per the germline V gene, CDR1 is SGHVS and CDR2 is FNYEAQ. Germline trimming cut 5 bases from V and 2 bases from J; bases unmatched to any gene: 8. The CDR3 sequence is 19 residues long. Specimen: PBMCs. The chain uses TRBV7-6 and TRBJ2-6; 14 bases line up with TRBD2. This receptor was taken from a man aged 25 to 40 in good health and CMV-seronegative. The CDR3 nucleotides are TGTGCCAGCAGCGCCAGACTAGCGGGAGGGCCTACTGGGGCCAACGTCCTGACTTTC. This sequence encodes CASSARLAGGPTGANVLTF.